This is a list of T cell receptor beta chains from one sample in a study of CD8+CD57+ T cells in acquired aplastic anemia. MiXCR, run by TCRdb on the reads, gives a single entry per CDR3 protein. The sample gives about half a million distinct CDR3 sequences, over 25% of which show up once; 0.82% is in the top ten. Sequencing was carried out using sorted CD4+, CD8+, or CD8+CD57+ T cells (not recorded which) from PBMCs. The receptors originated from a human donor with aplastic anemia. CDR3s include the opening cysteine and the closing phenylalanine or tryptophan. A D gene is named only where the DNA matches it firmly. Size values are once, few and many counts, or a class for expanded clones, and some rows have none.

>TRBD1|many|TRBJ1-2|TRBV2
CASNGQGDYGYTF
TGTGCCAGCAACGGACAGGGCGACTATGGCTACACCTTC
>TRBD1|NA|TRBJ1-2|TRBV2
CASSRTGDAYGYTF
TGTGCCAGCAGTAGGACAGGGGACGCTTATGGCTACACCTTC
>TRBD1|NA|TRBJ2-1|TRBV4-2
CASSKPGTGNNEQFF
TGTGCCAGCAGCAAACCCGGGACAGGGAATAATGAGCAGTTCTTC
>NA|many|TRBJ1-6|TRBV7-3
CASSLLAANSPLHF
TGTGCCAGCAGCTTATTGGCAGCTAATTCACCCCTCCACTTT
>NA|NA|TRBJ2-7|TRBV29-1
CSVDREGRYEQYF
TGCAGCGTTGACAGGGAAGGTCGCTACGAGCAGTACTTC
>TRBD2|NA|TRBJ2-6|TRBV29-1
CSVVSGGANVLTF
TGCAGCGTTGTTAGCGGGGGGGCCAACGTCCTGACTTTC
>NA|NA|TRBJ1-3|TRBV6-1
CASSQNGNTIYF
TGTGCCAGCAGCCAAAATGGAAACACCATATATTTT
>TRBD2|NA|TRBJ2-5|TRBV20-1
CSIQSGTSGRAGETQYF
TGCAGTATCCAATCCGGGACTAGCGGGAGGGCCGGAGAGACCCAGTACTTC
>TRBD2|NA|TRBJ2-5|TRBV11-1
CASSLSSGRWETQYF
TGTGCCAGCAGCTTATCTAGCGGGAGGTGGGAGACCCAGTACTTC
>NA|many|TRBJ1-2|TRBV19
CASSPMDRNYGYTF
TGTGCCAGTAGCCCGATGGACAGAAACTATGGCTACACCTTC
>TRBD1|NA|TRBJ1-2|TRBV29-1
CSVEGRGRNYGYTF
TGCAGCGTTGAAGGCAGGGGGCGGAACTATGGCTACACCTTC
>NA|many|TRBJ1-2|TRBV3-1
CASSPRTGGYTF
TGTGCCAGCAGCCCTAGGACTGGCGGCTACACCTTC
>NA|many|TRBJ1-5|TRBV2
CASRGISNQPQHF
TGTGCCAGCAGGGGGATAAGCAATCAGCCCCAGCATTTT